The 21 T cell receptor beta chains reported below all come from one sample, sequenced in a study of T cell responses to AZD1222 COVID-19 vaccine. Some clones are missing from TCRdb's copy, which holds only in-frame ones; the method was immunoSEQ multiplex PCR. The repertoire holds tens of thousands of clones, with more than 75% as singletons. Material: peripheral blood, obtained on day 0 of AZD1222 vaccination. These receptors came from an adult in good health.

The chain uses TRBV7-3 and TRBJ1-1; perhaps TRBD1 as D (5 bases). Germline V gene sequence: CDR1 SGHTA, CDR2 FQGTGA. The CDR3 totals 14 residues. The V and J ends lost 2 bases and 0 bases respectively, with 7 bases between them. In DNA form, the CDR3 reads TGTGCCAGCAGCTTAGGGACTATGAACACTGAAGCTTTCTTT. Its protein product is CASSLGTMNTEAFF.

The chain recombines TRBV6-5 with TRBJ2-5, with D possibly TRBD2 on 6 matching bases. Between the trimmed V and J ends, which lost 4 bases and 7 bases, there was a span of 16 bases. This CDR3 contains 14 residues. CDR1 MNHEY and CDR2 SVGAGI come from the germline V gene. CDR3 loop: CASSLAAQERTQYF. CDR3 DNA: TGTGCCAGCAGTTTAGCGGCCCAAGAAAGGACCCAGTACTTC.

A note on this clone: The same CDR3 can be traced to other DNA sequences in this sample. The chain links TRBV6-4 to TRBJ2-1; 9 bases match TRBD2. With V trimmed by 0 bases and J by 3 bases, 0 bases remained unmatched. Germline V lookup: CDR1 MRHNA, CDR2 SNTAGT. This CDR3 contains 15 residues. The CDR3 here is CASSDSSGSYNEQFF. In DNA, the CDR3 is TGTGCCAGCAGTGACTCTAGCGGGAGCTACAATGAGCAGTTCTTC.

CDR3 nucleotides: TGTGCCAGCAGTTGGCAGTATTACGAGCAGTACTTC. This translates into CASSWQYYEQYF. This chain links TRBV12-3 or TRBV12-4 with TRBJ2-7; D is uncertain. This CDR3 is 12 amino acids long. The V end lost 4 bases, the J end lost 4 bases, and 8 bases lay between the germline ends.

The rearrangement links TRBV2 to TRBJ1-2; the D is unclear. The CDR3 sequence is 13 residues long. Germline-derived CDR1 and CDR2 are SNHLY and FYNNEI. The V and J ends lost 3 bases and 5 bases respectively, with 10 bases between them. In DNA form, the CDR3 reads TGTGCCAGCAGTGACGACCAAGGGTATGGCTACACCTTC. It is translated as CASSDDQGYGYTF.

The chain employs TRBV5-1 and TRBJ1-6; D is unresolved. The germline V and J ends were trimmed by 3 bases and 0 bases, with 7 bases remaining between them. The germline CDR1 and CDR2 sequences are SGHRS and YFSETQ. The CDR3 is 15 residues long. Written as DNA, the CDR3 is TGCGCCAGCAGCTCCGGACGCTCCTATAATTCACCCCTCCACTTT. Translated, it gives CASSSGRSYNSPLHF.

The V call is TRBV5-5, the J call TRBJ1-3; unclear D gene. Germline V gene data show CDR1 as SGHKS and CDR2 as YYEKEE (reference sequence). Trimming cost V 0 bases and J 4 bases, with 11 bases left between them. This CDR3 is built from 15 residues. DNA of the CDR3: TGTGCCAGCAGCTTGGGAGGGTCGCCAGGAAACACCATATATTTT. Amino acids: CASSLGGSPGNTIYF. The complete variable domain, with remaining parts taken from reference TRBV5-5 and TRBJ1-3, reads DAGVTQSPTHLIKTRGQQVTLRCSPISGHKSVSWYQQVLGQGPQFIFQYYEKEERGRGNFPDRFSARQFPNYSSELNVNALLLGDSALYLCASSLGGSPGNTIYFGEGSWLTVV.

The chain has TRBV12-2 and TRBJ1-1. TRBV12-2 is a pseudogene segment. The length of the CDR3 is 13 residues. CDR3 in DNA: TGTGCAAGTCGCCCCTTGATAAACACTGAAGCTTTCTTT. Translated: CASRPLINTEAFF.

V gene TRBV29-1 combines with J gene TRBJ1-1; possibly TRBD1 for D (5 bases). Germline CDR1 reads SQVTM; CDR2 reads ANQGSEA. This CDR3 spans 12 amino acids. The germline V and J ends were trimmed by 3 bases and 4 bases, with 9 bases remaining between them. The CDR3 DNA is TGCAGCGTTGAGGGGGGAGGCACTGAAGCTTTCTTT. Its protein product is CSVEGGGTEAFF.

The V and J genes are TRBV7-2 and TRBJ1-2; D ambiguous. This CDR3 spans 18 amino acids. Per germline, CDR1 SGHTA and CDR2 FQGNSA. V was pared by 5 bases and J by 6 bases, with 28 bases between. The CDR3 reads CASSVYGPSGPLTDGYTF. The DNA for the CDR3 is TGTGCCAGCAGCGTTTACGGCCCGTCCGGCCCTCTAACGGATGGCTACACCTTC.

The V gene is TRBV28, the J gene TRBJ1-2, with 8 bases that match TRBD1. Germline V lookup: CDR1 MDHEN, CDR2 SYDVKM. V lost 5 bases to trimming and J lost 5 bases; unmatched junction nucleotides: 7. The CDR3 length is 14 residues. The CDR3 nucleotides are TGTGCCAGCAGTCAAGGACAGGGATCGTATGGCTACACCTTC. This sequence encodes CASSQGQGSYGYTF.

This clone was observed a single time. The V and J genes are TRBV9 and TRBJ2-7; TRBD2 might be the D (5 bases). V lost 1 base and J 6 bases, leaving 14 bases between the germline ends. The germline V gene has CDR1 SGDLS and CDR2 YYNGEE. The CDR3 has 14 residues. The CDR3 is CASSVSQRWGEQYF. The CDR3 DNA reads as TGTGCCAGCAGCGTATCCCAGCGGTGGGGCGAGCAGTACTTC.

By its share, this clone is medium-sized (0.01 to 0.1%). The chain recombines TRBV19 with TRBJ1-5; D not certain. Germline values: CDR1 LNHDA, CDR2 SQIVND (reference sequence). V lost 4 bases and J lost 10, with 17 bases in between. The CDR3 runs to 14 residues. This chain's CDR3 is CASSNEGSLQPQHF. The CDR3 nucleotides are TGTGCCAGTAGTAACGAGGGCAGCCTCCAACCCCAGCATTTT.

The chain carries TRBV7-9 and TRBJ1-2; D possibly corresponds to TRBD1 (5 bases). The CDR3 has 14 amino acids. Germline V gives CDR1 SEHNR, CDR2 FQNEAQ (reference sequence). The germline V and J ends were trimmed by 1 base and 5 bases, with 11 bases remaining between them. The CDR3, as DNA: TGTGCCAGCAGCTTAGGGGGACTCTCATATGGCTACACCTTC. It encodes CASSLGGLSYGYTF.

The chain recombines TRBV27 with TRBJ1-2, with TRBD1 identical over 8 bases. CDR3 size: 14 residues. With 5 bases clipped from V and 4 bases from J, the junction kept 6 bases outside the gene matches. Germline CDR1 and CDR2: MNHEY and SMNVEV (reference sequence). Here the CDR3 reads CASSDRGPVYGYTF. The CDR3 DNA follows: TGTGCCAGCAGTGACAGGGGCCCGGTCTATGGCTACACCTTC.

This clone was counted a single time. At the DNA level, this CDR3 is encoded by other sequences in the same sample as well. The V gene is TRBV5-5, the J gene TRBJ1-3, with no clear D. The CDR3 covers 15 residues. Germline values: CDR1 SGHKS, CDR2 YYEKEE (reference sequence). V was trimmed by 0 bases and J by 0 bases, leaving 7 bases between them. CDR3 residues: CASSLVRSSGNTIYF. In nucleotides, the CDR3 is TGTGCCAGCAGCTTGGTAAGGAGCTCTGGAAACACCATATATTTT.

J is TRBJ2-2 and V is TRBV18; tentative D call: TRBD1 (5 bases). The CDR3 has 16 residues. The V gene lost 3 bases and the J gene lost 3 bases, with 14 bases spanning the gap. Germline V gene sequence: CDR1 KGHSH, CDR2 LQKENI. Here the CDR3 DNA reads TGTGCCAGCTCACCGGCTGATGGGGCGTACACCGGGGAGCTGTTTTTT. Protein: CASSPADGAYTGELFF.

This chain connects TRBV10-3 to TRBJ1-3; perhaps TRBD1 as D (5 bases). The CDR3 consists of 14 residues. Between the trimmed V and J ends, which lost 10 bases and 0 bases, there was a span of 13 bases. Germline CDR1 is ENHRY and CDR2 is SYGVKD. This CDR3 reads CASSGGSSGNTIYF. The DNA of the CDR3 is TGTGCCAGCTCCGGGGGTAGCTCTGGAAACACCATATATTTT.

The chain has TRBV6-2 or TRBV6-3 and TRBJ2-7, with unresolved D. V lost 4 bases and J lost 1, with 2 bases in between. This CDR3 spans 11 amino acids. Germline-derived CDR1 and CDR2 are MNHEY and SVGEGT. The CDR3 sequence: CASSWSYEQYF. The CDR3 region has the DNA TGTGCCAGCAGTTGGTCCTACGAGCAGTACTTC.

In this sample, this clone turned up a few times. The chain employs TRBV7-2 and TRBJ1-4, with D perhaps matching TRBD1 (6 bases). In germline, CDR1 is SGHTA, CDR2 FQGNSA. The germline V and J ends were trimmed by 7 bases and 1 base, with 13 bases remaining between them. This CDR3 region has 15 residues. CDR3 sequence (DNA): TGTGCCAGCACCTGGGCCAGGGGAACTAATGAAAAACTGTTTTTT. Its protein is CASTWARGTNEKLFF. Drawing the rest from reference TRBV7-2 and TRBJ1-4, the complete variable domain is GAGVSQSPSNKVTEKGKDVELRCDPISGHTALYWYRQSLGQGLEFLIYFQGNSAPDKSGLPSDRFSAERTGGSVSTLTIQRTQQEDSAVYLCASTWARGTNEKLFFGSGTQLSVL.

This clone was recorded only once. The rearrangement links TRBV18 to TRBJ2-3; 8 bases line up with TRBD2. After removal of 1 base from V and 3 bases from J, the junction contained 9 bases not matched to a gene. Germline CDR1 and CDR2: KGHSH and LQKENI. CDR3 length: 17 amino acids. The chain's CDR3 is CASSPRILSSGTDTQYF. The CDR3, as DNA: TGTGCCAGCTCACCACGCATTTTGTCTAGCGGGACAGATACGCAGTATTTT.